This T cell receptor (beta chain) was recorded in a study of identical twins. Losses at the gene ends were 6 bases for V and 4 bases for J; bases not matched to a gene: 10. Looked up from germline, CDR1 is DFQATT and CDR2 is SNEGSKA (reference sequence). This CDR3 region has 14 residues. Template switching introduced a universal primer site, and the cDNA bore unique molecular identifiers. TCRdb redid the calling of the 5' RACE reads with MiXCR, one entry per CDR3 protein. The sample holds under 300,000 distinct CDR3 sequences, over 11% seen once. Every one of the donors was a healthy Caucasian. Specimen: memory (CD45RO+) T cells sorted from blood. The clonotype was recovered from a woman aged 18-30 years in good health. This chain uses TRBV20-1 with TRBJ2-7; 9 bases line up with TRBD2. Here the CDR3 reads CSAGRGGVGYEQYF. As DNA, the CDR3 is TGCAGTGCCGGGCGGGGGGGGGTTGGGTACGAGCAGTACTTC.